The 29 T cell receptor beta chains given below trace back to one sample, sequenced in a study of persistence of HIV-infected CD4 T cells (dated by TCRdb to 2018 to 2020). The immunoSEQ hsTCRB assay version 4 in survey mode was used to sequence TCRbeta repertoires from genomic DNA. TCRdb took over this immuneACCESS table, retaining in-frame rearrangements with V and J assigned. Such tables are incomplete; in checked studies, under half of the missing clones stem from an unresolved V gene, and the remainder is unexplained. The sample table holds about 40,000 clones, of which less than 90% were seen once. Of the sample, 1.6% is held by the ten largest clones. The antigens of these receptors remain unknown. The treatment or condition label, read with the paper, signifies: suppressive antiretroviral therapy. Lysates of CMV-infected fibroblasts were used at around 10 ug/mL for cell stimulation. Memory CD4+ T cells that did not respond, being CD40L-negative, CD69-negative and CD45RO-high, were sorted as memory populations depleted of antigen-responding cells.

Sample: CD4+ T cells sorted from PBMCs after roughly 18-hour stimulation, taken from a patient who received antiretroviral therapy. The sample's cell subset or site label, decoded: CD40L-CD69- CD45RO-high memory CD4 T cells not responding to CMV lysate. The receptors here all came from an adult man with HIV who was CMV-seropositive.

The chain is built from TRBV27 and TRBJ1-4, with D possibly matching TRBD1 (5 bases). Germline-derived CDR1 and CDR2 are MNHEY and SMNVEV (reference sequence). The ends were cut back, 3 bases at V and 2 bases at J, with 7 bases in the middle. The CDR3 covers 14 residues. CDR3 DNA sequence: TGTGCCAGCAGTTTTGCAGGGACTAATGAAAAACTGTTTTTT. This gives the protein CASSFAGTNEKLFF.

This chain links TRBV6-5 with TRBJ1-1, with 7 bases lining up with TRBD1. This CDR3 comprises 13 residues. V lost 6 bases to trimming and J lost 5 bases; unmatched junction nucleotides: 6. Germline V gene lookup returns CDR1 MNHEY and CDR2 SVGAGI. The CDR3 nucleotides are TGTGCCAGCAGGAAGACAGGGACAACTGAAGCTTTCTTT. Translated, it gives CASRKTGTTEAFF.

This clone was seen just once. The chain links TRBV15 to TRBJ2-3; 7 nucleotides align to TRBD1. CDR1 LNHNV and CDR2 YYDKDF come from the germline V gene (reference sequence). The CDR3 loop spans 15 amino acids. Germline trimming cut 5 bases from V and 1 base from J; bases unmatched to any gene: 6. CDR3 loop: CATSAGDRRTDTQYF. The CDR3, as DNA: TGTGCCACCAGCGCCGGGGACAGACGCACAGATACGCAGTATTTT.

The chain uses TRBV5-1 and TRBJ2-2, with D possibly TRBD1 on 6 matching bases. This CDR3 comprises 17 residues. The germline gives CDR1 SGHRS, CDR2 YFSETQ. Trimming pared 4 bases from V and 1 base from J, leaving 17 bases between. CDR3 bases: TGCGCCAGCAGCCATAAGGGGGAATGGATGAACACCGGGGAGCTGTTTTTT. Residues: CASSHKGEWMNTGELFF.

The chain combines TRBV24-1 with TRBJ1-2; D gene uncertain. Germline V gene sequence: CDR1 KGHDR, CDR2 SFDVKD. The CDR3 consists of 12 residues. Trimming shortened V by 1 base and J by 4 bases, and 3 bases separated the two germline ends. The CDR3 region is CATSDFGYGYTF. CDR3 DNA sequence: TGTGCCACCAGTGATTTCGGCTATGGCTACACCTTC.

The V call is TRBV7-9, the J call TRBJ2-3; the match to TRBD1 covers 8 bases. From germline, CDR1 is SEHNR and CDR2 FQNEAQ (reference sequence). J lost 6 bases, V lost 6 bases, and 8 bases had no gene match. This CDR3 has 14 residues. The chain's CDR3 is CASSYSGGADTQYF. CDR3 DNA sequence: TGTGCCAGCAGTTATTCAGGGGGCGCGGATACGCAGTATTTT.

V is TRBV20-1 and J is TRBJ2-1; D is unclear. The CDR3 loop spans 11 amino acids. Germline loops: CDR1 DFQATT, CDR2 SNEGSKA (reference sequence). V dropped 3 bases and J dropped 8 bases, with 8 bases sitting between them. CDR3 nucleotide sequence: TGCAGTGCTAGCCCCTTCGATGAGCAGTTCTTC. This translates into CSASPFDEQFF.

V is TRBV2 and J is TRBJ2-7, with D perhaps matching TRBD1 (5 bases). In germline, CDR1 is SNHLY, CDR2 FYNNEI. The ends were cut back, 6 bases at V and 3 bases at J, with 21 bases in the middle. The CDR3 sequence is 16 residues long. The CDR3 protein is CASRVTGRQFGYEQYF. CDR3 DNA sequence: TGTGCCAGCAGGGTTACCGGCCGACAGTTCGGCTACGAGCAGTACTTC.

The chain links TRBV5-1 to TRBJ2-3; D ambiguous. CDR3 length: 15 residues. Germline CDR1 SGHRS, CDR2 YFSETQ. V lost 1 base and J lost 2, with 11 bases in between. The CDR3 here is CASSLLTPTTDTQYF. DNA of the CDR3: TGCGCCAGCAGCTTGCTAACCCCTACCACAGATACGCAGTATTTT. The complete variable domain, with remaining parts taken from reference TRBV5-1 and TRBJ2-3, reads KAGVTQTPRYLIKTRGQQVTLSCSPISGHRSVSWYQQTPGQGLQFLFEYFSETQRNKGNFPGRFSGRQFSNSRSEMNVSTLELGDSALYLCASSLLTPTTDTQYFGPGTRLTVL.

This clone was seen just once. V and J are TRBV25-1 and TRBJ1-5; 7 bases fit TRBD1. The CDR3 length is 12 residues. Trimming at V came to 3 bases and at J to 12 bases, leaving 5 bases not matched to a gene. Germline V lookup: CDR1 MGHDK, CDR2 SYGVNS. CDR3 amino acids: CASSEQTGLQHF. The CDR3 DNA is TGTGCCAGCAGTGAGCAGACAGGGCTCCAGCATTTT. The variable domain in full, with the rest retrieved from reference TRBV25-1 and TRBJ1-5, is EADIYQTPRYLVIGTGKKITLECSQTMGHDKMYWYQQDPGMELHLIHYSYGVNSTEKGDLSSESTVSRIRTEHFPLTLESARPSHTSQYLCASSEQTGLQHFGDGTRLSIL.

The chain links TRBV19 to TRBJ1-2; 9 bases align to TRBD1. CDR3 length: 14 amino acids. In germline, CDR1 is LNHDA, CDR2 SQIVND (reference sequence). The trim removed 7 bases at V and 8 bases at J, leaving 11 bases unmatched. For the CDR3, the DNA is TGTGCCAGTACCTCAACCGGGACAGGGAGAGGCTACACCTTC. Translated: CASTSTGTGRGYTF.

The rearrangement uses TRBV4-1 and TRBJ1-2, with TRBD1 matching over 7 bases. CDR3 length: 15 residues. V lost 1 base and J lost 1; bases outside the gene matches: 3. Germline V gives CDR1 MGHRA, CDR2 YSYEKL. Here the CDR3 reads CASSQAAGGNYGYTF. The CDR3, as DNA: TGCGCCAGCAGCCAAGCGGCAGGGGGTAACTATGGCTACACCTTC.

This clone was counted a few times. The chain couples TRBV6-2 or TRBV6-3 to TRBJ2-2; TRBD1 matches 8 bases. V lost 6 bases, J lost 4 bases, and 7 bases stayed unmatched. Germline CDR1 and CDR2: MNHEY and SVGEGT. This CDR3 comprises 15 residues. CDR3 nucleotide sequence: TGTGCCAGCAGCCCTCGGACAGGGCTCACCGGGGAGCTGTTTTTT. Its protein product is CASSPRTGLTGELFF.

The sample holds a few counts of this clone. The rearrangement uses TRBV28 and TRBJ1-2, with D possibly TRBD1 on 5 matching bases. This CDR3 region has 14 residues. The germline CDR1 and CDR2 sequences are MDHEN and SYDVKM. Trimming pared 3 bases from V and 2 bases from J, leaving 10 bases between. CDR3 amino acids: CASSFLEGNYGYTF. As DNA, the CDR3 is TGTGCCAGCAGTTTTCTAGAGGGGAACTATGGCTACACCTTC.

The chain recombines TRBV9 with TRBJ1-4; 8 nucleotides match TRBD1. CDR1 and CDR2 (germline): SGDLS, YYNGEE. The CDR3 totals 15 residues. After removal of 4 bases from V and 4 bases from J, the junction contained 6 bases not matched to a gene. Here the CDR3 reads CASSPTGEGNEKLFF. The CDR3 nucleotides are TGTGCCAGCAGCCCGACAGGGGAAGGTAATGAAAAACTGTTTTTT.

This clone qualifies as medium-sized. This rearrangement joins TRBV6-5 to TRBJ1-5; 9 bases are a match to TRBD1. CDR1 and CDR2 (germline): MNHEY, SVGAGI. The CDR3 is 14 residues long. V gave up 8 bases and J gave up 5 bases; unmatched junction bases: 7. CDR3 in amino acids: CASGRTGEDQPQHF. As DNA, the CDR3 is TGTGCCAGCGGTAGGACAGGGGAAGATCAGCCCCAGCATTTT.

V is TRBV15 and J is TRBJ1-2; D is possibly TRBD1 (6 bases). V lost 1 base to trimming and J lost 3 bases, with 18 bases between them. The length of the CDR3 is 17 residues. In germline, CDR1 is LNHNV, CDR2 YYDKDF (reference sequence). The CDR3 DNA follows: TGTGCCACCAGCAGAGTGAGGGAACAGGGAGCGTACTATGGCTACACCTTC. Translated: CATSRVREQGAYYGYTF.

The chain combines TRBV5-1 with TRBJ2-1; TRBD2 matches at 14 bases. CDR3 length: 15 amino acids. Losses at the gene ends were 4 bases for V and 5 bases for J; bases not matched to a gene: 2. CDR1 and CDR2 (germline): SGHRS, YFSETQ. The chain's CDR3 is CASSRTSGGNNEQFF. CDR3 DNA: TGCGCCAGCAGCCGGACTAGCGGGGGGAACAATGAGCAGTTCTTC.

This chain connects TRBV5-1 to TRBJ1-1; D is uncertain. Trimming pared 4 bases from V and 0 bases from J, leaving 13 bases between. The CDR3 contains 15 residues. In germline, CDR1 is SGHRS, CDR2 YFSETQ. Here the CDR3 DNA reads TGCGCCAGCAGCCCGTGGGGAGTCATGAACACTGAAGCTTTCTTT. Translating gives CASSPWGVMNTEAFF.

The chain couples TRBV7-3 to TRBJ1-5, with D tentatively TRBD1 (5 bases). The CDR3 has 15 amino acids. CDR1 SGHTA and CDR2 FQGTGA come from the germline V gene. Trimming cost V 3 bases and J 5 bases, with 14 bases left between them. The CDR3 bases are TGTGCCAGCAGCTTGAACGGCCAGGGTGATCAGCCCCAGCATTTT. Translation gives CASSLNGQGDQPQHF. Based on the CDR3 plus reference TRBV7-3 and TRBJ1-5, the full variable domain is GAGVSQTPSNKVTEKGKYVELRCDPISGHTALYWYRQSLGQGPEFLIYFQGTGAADDSGLPNDRFFAVRPEGSVSTLKIQRTERGDSAVYLCASSLNGQGDQPQHFGDGTRLSIL.

The V and J genes are TRBV9 and TRBJ1-1; tentatively, D is TRBD1 (5 bases). CDR3 length: 15 amino acids. V lost 2 bases and J 1 base, leaving 12 bases between the germline ends. The germline V gene encodes CDR1 SGDLS and CDR2 YYNGEE. The CDR3 spells CASSVAGTANTEAFF. The DNA of the CDR3 is TGTGCCAGCAGCGTCGCCGGGACGGCGAACACTGAAGCTTTCTTT.

This clone was recorded a few times. This chain uses TRBV7-2 with TRBJ2-1, with D perhaps TRBD2 (6 bases). Germline lookup yields CDR1 SGHTA and CDR2 FQGNSA. The CDR3 sequence is 19 residues long. Trimming stripped 1 base from V and 0 bases from J, with 19 bases between. CDR3 residues: CASSLVGAGFSPSYNEQFF. Written as DNA, the CDR3 is TGTGCCAGCAGCTTAGTGGGAGCGGGCTTTTCCCCCTCCTACAATGAGCAGTTCTTC.

This clone turned up a few times. V is TRBV15 and J is TRBJ2-2; TRBD1 matches at 7 bases. V lost 1 base, J lost 6 bases, and 5 bases stayed unmatched. The CDR3 spans 15 residues. Looked up from germline, CDR1 is LNHNV and CDR2 is YYDKDF (reference sequence). CDR3 amino acids: CATSRGEGAAGELFF. The CDR3 DNA reads as TGTGCCACCAGCAGAGGAGAGGGGGCAGCCGGGGAGCTGTTTTTT.

This chain uses TRBV5-1 with TRBJ1-1, with 10 bases matching TRBD1. CDR3 size: 14 residues. Germline V gives CDR1 SGHRS, CDR2 YFSETQ. The J segment lost 5 bases and the V segment lost 5 bases, leaving 6 bases of the junction unmatched. In nucleotides, the CDR3 is TGCGCCAGCAGAACGACAGGGGGCCAAACTGAAGCTTTCTTT. It specifies CASRTTGGQTEAFF.

The CDR3 protein is CASSLRSPGANVLTF. As DNA, the CDR3 is TGTGCCAGCAGTTTAAGGTCCCCTGGGGCCAACGTCCTGACTTTC. The chain recombines TRBV27 with TRBJ2-6; D remains ambiguous. Germline V gene sequence: CDR1 MNHEY, CDR2 SMNVEV (reference sequence). This CDR3 spans 15 amino acids. Trimming cost V 2 bases and J 2 bases, with 7 bases left between them.

The V and J genes are TRBV19 and TRBJ1-6; D gene unclear. Germline CDR1 reads LNHDA; CDR2 reads SQIVND (reference sequence). The CDR3 runs to 13 residues. V lost 2 bases and J 7 bases, leaving 6 bases between the germline ends. The CDR3 is CASSIRENSPLHF. CDR3 DNA sequence: TGTGCCAGTAGTATAAGGGAGAATTCACCCCTCCACTTT.

This clone was observed a handful of times. J is TRBJ1-3 and V is TRBV6-5, with a weak D call TRBD1 (6 bases). The germline V and J ends were trimmed by 7 bases and 4 bases, with 11 bases remaining between them. CDR1 is MNHEY and CDR2 is SVGAGI in the germline V gene. The CDR3 has 13 amino acids. The CDR3 loop is CASNKGGGNTIYF. The CDR3 DNA sequence: TGTGCCAGCAACAAGGGGGGAGGAAACACCATATATTTT.

This sequence joins TRBV6-5 and TRBJ1-5; D may be TRBD1 (5 bases). V was trimmed by 10 bases and J by 6 bases, leaving 16 bases between them. The CDR3 sequence is 13 residues long. Germline V gene data show CDR1 as MNHEY and CDR2 as SVGAGI. This CDR3 is CATSRGVGQPQHF. In nucleotides, the CDR3 is TGTGCCACTTCACGAGGGGTGGGTCAGCCCCAGCATTTT.

In this sample, this clone turned up a few times. The chain carries TRBV3-1 (or the pseudogene TRBV3-2) and TRBJ1-4; D might be TRBD1 (5 bases). V lost 1 base, J lost 0 bases, and 9 bases lay in between. CDR3 length equals 16 residues. Per germline, CDR1 LGHDT and CDR2 YNNKEL (reference sequence). The CDR3: CASSQVGTATNEKLFF. Here the CDR3 DNA reads TGTGCCAGCAGCCAAGTAGGGACCGCAACTAATGAAAAACTGTTTTTT.